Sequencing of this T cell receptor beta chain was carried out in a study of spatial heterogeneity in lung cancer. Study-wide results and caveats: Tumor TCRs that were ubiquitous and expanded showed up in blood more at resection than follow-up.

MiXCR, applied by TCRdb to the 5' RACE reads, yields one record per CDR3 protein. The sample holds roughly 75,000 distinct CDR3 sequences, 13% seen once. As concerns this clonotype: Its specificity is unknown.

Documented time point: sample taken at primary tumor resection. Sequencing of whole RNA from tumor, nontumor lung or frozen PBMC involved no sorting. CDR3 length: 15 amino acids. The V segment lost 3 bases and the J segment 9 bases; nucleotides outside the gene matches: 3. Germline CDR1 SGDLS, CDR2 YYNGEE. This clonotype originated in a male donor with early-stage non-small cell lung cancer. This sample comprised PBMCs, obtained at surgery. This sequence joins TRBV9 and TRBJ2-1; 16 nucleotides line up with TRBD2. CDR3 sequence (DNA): TGTGCCAGCAGCGATGGGACTAGCGGGAGGGTTGAGCAGTTCTTC. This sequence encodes CASSDGTSGRVEQFF.